Included here is one T cell receptor (beta chain) sequence, with context. Its recognized antigen is unknown. No base quality information exists; no much larger clone differs at one position. The data were obtained in a study of shared clonotypes between healthy human individuals (dated by TCRdb to 2018 to 2020). For the study in its entirety: Three men and two women, aged 18 to 49 years, made up the cohort. For each donor, CD4 naive and CD4 memory were each run on three plates, CD8 naive on two plates, and CD8 memory on one plate. To estimate repertoire size and how much clonotype sharing occurs between individuals, the study deeply sequenced the blood TCR repertoires of roughly 5 healthy adults. Different laboratories and diverse techniques were used to prepare libraries and sequence TCR repertoires, to increase sequencing depth and limit assay-specific biases. Leukapheresis yielded between about 0.85 and 9.5 billion PBMCs per donor.

The full study reports these points: The small number of donors limited the genetic and exposure-history diversity represented. Approximately 5% of naive CD4, 3% to 4% of naive CD8, approximately 2% of memory CD4, and less than 0.45% of memory CD8 clonotypes were shared across several donors. Rarefaction of sorted-subset datasets indicated incomplete sequencing despite the large sequencing depth. Pairwise subsampling led to the expectation that sequencing depth would affect the degree of clonotype sharing among donors. Larger estimated clonotype richness was generally found for naive subsets than for memory subsets. Higher generation probabilities were observed for clonotypes shared by all four sorted-subset donors than for non-shared clonotypes. Sampling was limited to blood, and TCR repertoires in tissue likely differ from TCR repertoires in blood.

TCR CDR3 regions were amplified from genomic DNA by multiplex PCR using the deep immunoSEQ assay. Genomic DNA extracted from each cell subset was distributed evenly over all wells of several immunoSEQ 96-well plates, and each plate served as one replicate. For sorted subsets, each replicate PCR was loaded with approximately 200 ng genomic DNA, equivalent to about 30,000 T cell genomes. Purified libraries were measured with a Qubit 3.0 fluorometer, size-checked on a Bioanalyzer 2100, and measured again with the KAPA Library Quantification kit. Every immunoSEQ 96-well plate was sequenced on a dedicated single-read 150-cycle Illumina NextSeq 550 flow cell. In the original analysis: Because only junctional sequences without quality scores were contained in the immunoSEQ output, filtering matching that applied to full-length reads could not be performed. Sequences were annotated with PyIR, a Python wrapper for IgBLAST v1.9, using IMGT germline references to assign V/J genes and CDR3. Any read was removed if the V/J assignment was weak (E-value above 1e-6), the CDR3 was missing, or the read contained stop codons, out-of-frame junctions, or ambiguous translated residues. V3J clonotypes were defined as sequences sharing the same inferred V gene, J gene, and CDR3 amino acid sequence. The percentage overlap between two repertoires was calculated by dividing the number of shared unique clonotypes by the size of the smaller repertoire. Repertoire richness was assessed with RTK rarefaction, the Chao1 estimator, and Recon v2.1 estimates of unobserved clonotypes. OLGA was used to compute generation probabilities for all TCRbeta clonotypes that the gDNA method yielded from a handful of donors. In its TCRdb copy, this immuneACCESS table keeps in-frame sequences only and misses some clones. Where compared with another copy, unresolved V genes explain less than half of these, and the others have no known cause. V and J calls and clone size come straight from that table; D and trimming were deduced from the DNA. The sample data list around 2.3 million clones, and approximately 96% of these were observed just once. The ten largest clones represent 0.13% of the sample.

The donors were healthy, HIV-negative adults with no recently reported acute infections or vaccinations. All donors were Caucasian adults living in Nashville, Tennessee, USA. CD4+ T cells were enriched through magnetic negative selection, after which naive cells were positively selected on CD45RA and the remaining negative fraction served as the memory subset. Blood was collected by leukapheresis, and PBMCs were isolated by Ficoll-Histopaque density gradient centrifugation and then cryopreserved in liquid nitrogen vapor phase. Purity and quantity of every magnetically sorted T cell population were checked by analytical flow cytometry. Genomic DNA was isolated from each sorted fraction and quantified by UV absorbance on a Nanodrop 2000c. Per the germline V gene, KGHSH is the CDR1 and LQKENI is the CDR2. Trimming takes 3 bases from V and 0 bases from J, and the germline ends sit 12 bases apart. From cysteine to phenylalanine, the CDR3 is 16 amino acids long. Kept here is only the CDR3 DNA, which spans 48 bases and is read in frame from base 1.

Sequenced: naive CD4+ T cells sorted from blood. The cell subset or site label, as the study defines it: CD45RA+ positively selected. The sequence links TRBV18 to TRBJ2-1, with no confidently assigned D gene. The clonotype was recovered from a man younger than 35 in good health. The CDR3 is CASSPPTISSYNEQFF. Here is the DNA: TGTGCCAGCTCACCCCCTACCATAAGCTCCTACAATGAGCAGTTCTTC.